This T cell receptor beta chain was captured in a study of shared clonotypes between healthy human individuals. CDR1 and CDR2 (germline): SGHDT, YYEEEE. This CDR3 is 15 amino acids long. Trimming stripped 1 base from V and 5 bases from J, with 13 bases between. Each donor was a Caucasian adult residing in Nashville, Tennessee. Some clones are missing from TCRdb's copy, which holds only in-frame ones; the method was immunoSEQ multiplex PCR. The sample has 2 million to 3 million clones; roughly 93% are singletons. The sample comprised naive CD4+ T cells from PBMCs. This sample's subset: CD45RA+ positively selected. The gene calls are TRBV5-6 and TRBJ2-4; the D gene could be TRBD1 or TRBD2 (5 bases each). The receptor was isolated from a man aged 18 to 29 in good health. Some clones in this sample may be carry-over from other donors' samples. The CDR3 DNA sequence: TGTGCCAGCAGCTTGCTAGGGACCGGGCAAAACATTCAGTACTTC. Its protein product is CASSLLGTGQNIQYF.